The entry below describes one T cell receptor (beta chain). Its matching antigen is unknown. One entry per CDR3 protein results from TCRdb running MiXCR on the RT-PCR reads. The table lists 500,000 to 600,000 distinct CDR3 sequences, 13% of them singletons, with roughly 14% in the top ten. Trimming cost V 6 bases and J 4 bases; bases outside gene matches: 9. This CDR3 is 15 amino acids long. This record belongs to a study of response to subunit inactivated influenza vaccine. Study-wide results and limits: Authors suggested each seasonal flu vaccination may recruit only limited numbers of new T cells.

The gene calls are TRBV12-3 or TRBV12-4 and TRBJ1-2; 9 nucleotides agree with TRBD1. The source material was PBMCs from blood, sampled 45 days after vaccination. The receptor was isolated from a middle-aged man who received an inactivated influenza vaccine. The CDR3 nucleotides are TGTGCCAGCAGCCCAACAGGGGGCGGTTTCTATGGCTACACCTTC. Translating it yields CASSPTGGGFYGYTF.